This T cell receptor (beta chain) was sequenced in a study of T cell responses to AZD1222 COVID-19 vaccine. At the level of the study: The study pooled second doses at about 4 or about 12 weeks.

Comment on this clone: What it binds is unknown.

TCRdb keeps only in-frame clones here, not all; method: immunoSEQ multiplex PCR. The sample carries 200,000 or so clones, approximately 92% recorded once. Points from the study as a whole: Spike-wide vaccine-associated CD4 TCRs dominated at 160-218 and 743-854.

The V gene's germline CDR1 is MDHEN and CDR2 SYDVKM. The ends were cut back, 0 bases at V and 4 bases at J, with 12 bases in the middle. The CDR3 covers 15 residues. J is TRBJ1-2 and V is TRBV28; D possibly corresponds to TRBD1 (6 bases). This sample comprised peripheral blood, obtained on day 0 of AZD1222 vaccination. This TCR came from an adult in good health. This CDR3 is CASSLWGRGTYGYTF. The CDR3 coding sequence is TGTGCCAGCAGTTTATGGGGTAGGGGGACCTATGGCTACACCTTC.